The entry below describes one T cell receptor (beta chain). One end of the junction does not line up with germline, which may come from a read error. A modified ARM-PCR protocol with three rounds of nested PCR amplified TCRbeta. TCRdb re-analysed the multiplex PCR reads in MiXCR, keeping a single row per CDR3 protein. Of roughly 220,000 distinct CDR3 sequences listed, 60% to 85% were seen once; the top ten hold approximately 25%. These data come from a study of tumor and adjacent non-tumor tissue in lung cancer. CDR1 and CDR2 from the germline V gene are MNHNS and SASEGT. The CDR3 sequence is 17 residues long. RNA was extracted from bulk tissue without any cell sorting.

The chain employs TRBV6-1 and TRBJ2-7; a possible D gene is TRBD2 (6 bases). This TCR derives from a man in his 60s with non-small cell lung cancer. Material: lung tumor tissue. The CDR3 loop is CASSQSRARLGAYDQYF. The DNA of the CDR3 is TGTGCCAGCAGCCAATCAAGGGCCCGACTAGGTGCCTACGATCAGTACTTC.